This TCR beta chain appears in the sequencing data of a study of CD8+ T cells in alopecia areata. Documented treatment: oral pan-JAK inhibitor, 5-10 mg twice daily. Sequencing templates came from extracted RNA that was reverse transcribed into cDNA. The method was immunoSEQ multiplex PCR; TCRdb's version includes in-frame clones alone and lacks a portion of them. The data hold some 200,000 clones, with roughly 62% observed a single time. The sequence came from a human donor with alopecia areata. The sample here was CD8+ T cells sorted from blood, taken at week 24, from a patient treated with tofacitinib.

The CDR3 DNA sequence: TGCGCCAGCAGTCAAGCGGGACAGGGGGGAAACACCATATATTTT. Translation: CASSQAGQGGNTIYF. This chain links TRBV23-1 with TRBJ1-3, with 10 positions matching TRBD1. TRBV23-1 is reported as an ORF; its role is uncertain. The CDR3 runs 15 residues. V was pared by 2 bases and J by 4 bases, with 2 bases of the junction left unmatched.